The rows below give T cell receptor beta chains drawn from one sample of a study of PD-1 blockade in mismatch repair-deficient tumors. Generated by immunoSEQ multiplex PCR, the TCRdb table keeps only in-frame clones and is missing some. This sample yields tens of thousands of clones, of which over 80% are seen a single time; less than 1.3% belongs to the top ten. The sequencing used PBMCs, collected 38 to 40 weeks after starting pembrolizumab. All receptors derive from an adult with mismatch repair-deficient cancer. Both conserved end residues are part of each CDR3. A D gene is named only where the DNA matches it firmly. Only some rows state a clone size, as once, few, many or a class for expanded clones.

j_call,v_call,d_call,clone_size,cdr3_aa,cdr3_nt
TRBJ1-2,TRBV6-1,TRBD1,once,CASSSRQGDYGYTF,TGTGCCAGCAGTTCCCGACAGGGCGACTATGGCTACACCTTC
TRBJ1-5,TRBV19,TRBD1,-,CATQRGQYNQPQHF,TGTGCCACCCAGAGGGGACAGTACAATCAGCCCCAGCATTTT
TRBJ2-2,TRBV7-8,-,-,CASVEYGSRGELFF,TGTGCCAGCGTCGAGTACGGGAGTAGGGGGGAGCTGTTTTTT
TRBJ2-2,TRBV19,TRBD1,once,CATRRTGGSTGELFF,TGTGCCACCCGTCGGACAGGGGGAAGCACCGGGGAGCTGTTTTTT
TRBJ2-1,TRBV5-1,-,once,CASVEGDSYNEQFF,TGCGCCAGCGTCGAGGGAGACTCCTACAATGAGCAGTTCTTC
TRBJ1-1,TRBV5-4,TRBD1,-,CASSLGGTGKAFF,TGTGCCAGCAGCTTGGGTGGGACAGGGAAAGCTTTCTTT
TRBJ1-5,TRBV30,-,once,CAWSVPGVGPQHF,TGTGCCTGGAGTGTACCCGGGGTTGGGCCCCAGCATTTT
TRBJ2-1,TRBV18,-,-,CASSPPTRYNEQFF,TGTGCCAGCTCACCACCGACTCGTTACAATGAGCAGTTCTTC
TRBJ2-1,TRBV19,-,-,CASSITPLYSYNEQFF,TGTGCCAGTAGTATTACACCCCTTTACTCCTACAATGAGCAGTTCTTC
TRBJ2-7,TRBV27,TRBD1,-,CASSLSAGTGSYEQYF,TGTGCCAGCAGTTTATCGGCCGGGACAGGGTCCTACGAGCAGTACTTC
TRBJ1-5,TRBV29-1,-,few,CSVGWGRSQPQHF,TGCAGCGTTGGATGGGGCAGAAGTCAGCCCCAGCATTTT
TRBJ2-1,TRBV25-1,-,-,CASSGHREYSYNEQFF,TGTGCCAGCAGTGGCCACAGGGAATACTCCTACAATGAGCAGTTCTTC
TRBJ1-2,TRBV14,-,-,CASSHGPTYGYTF,TGTGCCAGCAGCCATGGGCCGACCTATGGCTACACCTTC
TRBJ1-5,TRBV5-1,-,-,CASSLGGRVNQPQHF,TGCGCCAGCAGCTTGGGTGGGAGGGTTAATCAGCCCCAGCATTTT
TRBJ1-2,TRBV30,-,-,CAWSVSSNYGYTF,TGTGCCTGGAGTGTTTCCTCTAACTATGGCTACACCTTC
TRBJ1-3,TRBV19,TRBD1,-,CASRLRTGPSGNTIYF,TGTGCCAGTAGACTAAGGACAGGCCCCTCTGGAAACACCATATATTTT
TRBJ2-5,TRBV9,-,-,CASSVVGPETQYF,TGTGCCAGCAGCGTAGTCGGTCCAGAGACCCAGTACTTC
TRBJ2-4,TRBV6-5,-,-,CASSYGGAKNIQYF,TGTGCCAGCAGTTACGGAGGGGCCAAAAACATTCAGTACTTC
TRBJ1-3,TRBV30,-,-,CAWNLMSSGNTIYF,TGTGCCTGGAATCTCATGAGCTCTGGAAACACCATATATTTT
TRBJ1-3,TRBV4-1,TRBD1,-,CASSLHSTGGNTIYF,TGCGCCAGCAGCCTCCACTCGACAGGGGGAAACACCATATATTTT
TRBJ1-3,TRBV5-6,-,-,CASSLAGGRTGNTIYF,TGTGCCAGCAGCTTGGCGGGGGGGCGAACTGGAAACACCATATATTTT
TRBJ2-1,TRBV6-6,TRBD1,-,CASSADRVFYNEQFF,TGTGCCAGCAGTGCAGACAGGGTCTTCTACAATGAGCAGTTCTTC